The rows below give T cell receptor beta chains drawn from one sample of a study of cytomegalovirus exposure and HLA in healthy donors. Clones were read by immunoSEQ multiplex PCR, and TCRdb kept only the in-frame ones, dropping some. The data contain some 150,000 clones, approximately 78% of them singletons. Sequenced material: PBMCs. Source of these receptors: a woman in her forties or fifties in good health and CMV-seropositive. Each CDR3 is given with its conserved first and last residue. The D gene is left open where the match is weak. Clone size, where shown, is once, few, many, or a class for clones that have expanded.

D gene	V gene	CDR3 length	clone size	J gene	CDR3 protein	CDR3 DNA
.	TRBV2	17	.	TRBJ1-5	CASSVFGTRGSNQPQHF	TGTGCCAGCAGTGTCTTTGGGACTAGGGGAAGCAATCAGCCCCAGCATTTT
.	TRBV6-4	13	few	TRBJ1-1	CASIQGRDTEAFF	TGTGCCAGCATCCAGGGGCGGGACACTGAAGCTTTCTTT
.	TRBV18	15	.	TRBJ2-1	CASSPVQESYNEQFF	TGTGCCAGCTCACCAGTACAGGAGTCCTACAATGAGCAGTTCTTC
.	TRBV10-1	14	few	TRBJ1-4	CASTPGRGNEKLFF	TGCGCCAGCACCCCCGGGAGGGGTAATGAAAAACTGTTTTTT
TRBD2	TRBV11-3	14	.	TRBJ2-1	CASSAVTSGNEQFF	TGTGCCAGCAGCGCAGTAACTAGCGGCAATGAGCAGTTCTTC
TRBD1	TRBV10-1	15	.	TRBJ1-6	CASSPSRGSNSPLHF	TGCGCCAGCAGTCCAAGCAGGGGGTCAAATTCACCCCTCCACTTT
TRBD1	TRBV7-3	15	.	TRBJ1-1	CASSLSGQATTEAFF	TGTGCCAGCAGCTTATCGGGACAGGCGACCACTGAAGCTTTCTTT
TRBD1	TRBV10-3	13	.	TRBJ1-2	CAISPGGGYGYTF	TGTGCCATCAGTCCAGGGGGAGGCTATGGCTACACCTTC
.	TRBV7-9	13	.	TRBJ1-1	CASSLIGASEAFF	TGTGCCAGCAGCTTGATAGGGGCCAGTGAGGCTTTCTTT
TRBD1	TRBV2	17	.	TRBJ2-1	CASRSWTGRIQENEQFF	TGTGCCAGCAGATCCTGGACAGGCCGAATCCAGGAGAATGAGCAGTTCTTC
TRBD1	TRBV13	15	.	TRBJ2-1	CASRRQGSSYNEQFF	TGTGCCAGCAGGAGACAGGGGAGCTCCTACAATGAGCAGTTCTTC
.	TRBV27	17	once	TRBJ1-2	CASSLSGGTPANYGYTF	TGTGCCAGCAGTTTATCGGGGGGGACGCCAGCTAACTATGGCTACACCTTC
.	TRBV10-1	14	.	TRBJ1-1	CASSLLPGHTEAFF	TGCGCCAGCAGTCTCCTACCTGGGCACACTGAAGCTTTCTTT
.	TRBV7-9	13	.	TRBJ1-5	CASSSQGNQPQHF	TGTGCCAGCAGCTCGCAGGGCAATCAGCCCCAGCATTTT
.	TRBV5-5	14	.	TRBJ2-5	CASGGLAGQETQYF	TGTGCCAGCGGCGGGCTAGCCGGCCAAGAGACCCAGTACTTC
.	TRBV7-3	15	.	TRBJ2-3	CASSLGPTETDTQYF	TGTGCCAGCAGCTTAGGTCCCACTGAGACAGATACGCAGTATTTT
.	TRBV9	14	.	TRBJ2-5	CASSVVADQETQYF	TGTGCCAGCAGCGTAGTGGCGGACCAAGAGACCCAGTACTTC
.	TRBV6-1	12	.	TRBJ1-6	CASSRTNSPLHF	TGTGCCAGCAGTCGGACAAATTCACCCCTCCACTTT
TRBD2	TRBV28	15	.	TRBJ2-1	CASSSSGRALNEQFF	TGTGCCAGCAGTTCTAGCGGGAGGGCCCTCAATGAGCAGTTCTTC
TRBD1	TRBV5-1	14	.	TRBJ2-3	CASSSGTDTDTQYF	TGCGCCAGCAGCTCTGGGACAGACACAGATACGCAGTATTTT
.	TRBV6-5	13	.	TRBJ1-5	CASRGGEVQPQHF	TGTGCCAGCAGGGGGGGGGAGGTTCAGCCCCAGCATTTT
.	TRBV6-5	13	few	TRBJ1-1	CASRTGGSTEAFF	TGTGCCAGCCGGACGGGAGGGTCCACTGAAGCTTTCTTT
TRBD2	TRBV9	16	.	TRBJ2-1	CASSVVPGGPGNEQFF	TGTGCCAGCAGCGTAGTCCCGGGAGGGCCGGGCAATGAGCAGTTCTTC
TRBD1	TRBV11-2	15	.	TRBJ1-1	CASSIRTGRASEAFF	TGTGCCAGCAGCATCCGGACAGGGAGGGCTTCTGAAGCTTTCTTT
.	TRBV5-1	15	.	TRBJ2-5	CASSLFLARQETQYF	TGCGCCAGCAGCTTGTTCCTAGCGAGGCAAGAGACCCAGTACTTC
TRBD1	TRBV28	14	.	TRBJ2-5	CASNLRGLQETQYF	TGTGCCAGCAACCTGAGGGGGCTCCAAGAGACCCAGTACTTC
.	TRBV14	15	.	TRBJ2-7	CASSLGAGGSYEQYF	TGTGCCAGCAGCCTCGGGGCAGGGGGGTCCTACGAGCAGTACTTC
TRBD1	TRBV7-7	14	.	TRBJ2-2	CASSLQGAGGELFF	TGTGCTAGCAGCTTACAGGGGGCCGGCGGGGAGCTGTTTTTT
.	TRBV5-1	15	.	TRBJ2-1	CASSSLQGPYNEQFF	TGCGCCAGCAGCTCTCTACAGGGTCCCTACAATGAGCAGTTCTTC
TRBD1	TRBV27	16	.	TRBJ1-2	CASSLTGGAIFYGYTF	TGTGCCAGCAGTTTGACAGGGGGCGCTATCTTCTATGGCTACACCTTC
TRBD2	TRBV11-2	16	.	TRBJ2-7	CASSEGLAGASYEQYF	TGTGCCAGCAGCGAAGGACTAGCGGGAGCCTCCTACGAGCAGTACTTC
.	TRBV7-2	15	once	TRBJ2-1	CASSLFGGGGNEQFF	TGTGCCAGCAGCTTATTTGGGGGCGGGGGCAATGAGCAGTTCTTC
TRBD2	TRBV7-9	16	few	TRBJ2-3	CASSPRLAASTDTQYF	TGTGCCAGCAGCCCGAGACTAGCGGCTAGCACAGATACGCAGTATTTT